These 6 T cell receptor beta chains share one sample of origin, sequenced in a study of shared clonotypes between healthy human individuals. Measured with immunoSEQ multiplex PCR; TCRdb has only the in-frame clones, and not every one. The profile covers roughly 1,000,000 clones, with around 82% appearing a single time and about 0.52% taken by the ten largest. Specimen: memory CD4+ T cells from PBMCs. Specified subset: CD45RA-negative fraction. The receptors were sampled from a man aged 18 to 35 in good health. Some clones in this sample may be carry-over from other donors' samples.

This chain uses TRBV29-1 with TRBJ1-2; D unclear. Germline V gives CDR1 SQVTM, CDR2 ANQGSEA. V was shortened by 4 bases and J by 7 bases, with 7 bases between the two germline ends. The CDR3 consists of 10 residues. This chain's CDR3 is CSVVGRGYTF. The CDR3 nucleotides read TGCAGCGTTGTAGGGCGTGGCTACACCTTC.

The J gene is TRBJ2-1, the V gene TRBV19, with 10 bases fitting TRBD1. The junction had 5 bases not matched to a gene; V was cut back by 3 bases and J by 6 bases. Germline lookup yields CDR1 LNHDA and CDR2 SQIVND (reference sequence). The CDR3 is 15 amino acids. The CDR3 coding sequence is TGTGCCAGTAGTATCGCCGGGACAGGGGTCAATGAGCAGTTCTTC. Residues: CASSIAGTGVNEQFF.

This clone was observed a single time. The same CDR3 is also encoded by other DNA sequences in this sample. J is TRBJ2-1 and V is TRBV7-2, with D possibly matching TRBD2 (6 bases). CDR1 and CDR2 (germline): SGHTA, FQGNSA. CDR3 size: 14 residues. Trimming stripped 1 base from V and 8 bases from J, with 12 bases between. CDR3 amino acids: CASSLDSGGDEQFF. CDR3 nucleotides: TGTGCCAGCAGCTTAGATAGCGGAGGGGATGAGCAGTTCTTC.

The rearrangement links TRBV29-1 to TRBJ2-5, with unresolved D. The V gene lost 4 bases and the J gene lost 5 bases, with 8 bases spanning the gap. Germline-derived CDR1 and CDR2 are SQVTM and ANQGSEA. This CDR3 has 11 amino acids. The CDR3 coding sequence is TGCAGCGTTGGGTTAGAGGAGACCCAGTACTTC. It codes for CSVGLEETQYF.

A single count supports this clone. The rearrangement uses TRBV18 and TRBJ1-3, with D uncertain. Germline V CDR1 and CDR2: KGHSH, LQKENI. The CDR3 has 17 residues. The V gene lost 3 bases and the J gene lost 2 bases, with 17 bases spanning the gap. In nucleotides, the CDR3 is TGTGCCAGCTCACCGCAACCCCCCCGAGCAGCTGGAAACACCATATATTTT. It is translated as CASSPQPPRAAGNTIYF.

This chain links TRBV7-9 with TRBJ1-6, with a tentative D call TRBD1 (5 bases). Germline V CDR1 and CDR2: SEHNR, FQNEAQ (reference sequence). Trimming removed 4 bases at V and 10 bases at J, with 17 bases between. The CDR3 covers 15 residues. The CDR3 sequence is CASSSTQGRRSPLHF. The CDR3 DNA reads as TGTGCCAGCAGCTCCACGCAGGGTCGGAGATCACCCCTCCACTTT.